One sample yielded the 22 T cell receptor beta chains listed below, sequenced in a study of blood T cells in healthy people across ages. Primers used in a second PCR of roughly 6 to 11 cycles were a sample-barcoded 5' primer and a J-beta primer mix. Each CDR3 protein gets one entry after TCRdb re-called the 5' RACE reads with MiXCR. The sample consists of 980,000 or so distinct CDR3 sequences, roughly 52% of them appearing once. The specimen sequenced was blood. These receptors all come from a man aged 25 to 40 in good health.

This clonotype was observed at least ten times. V is TRBV7-9 and J is TRBJ1-2; the D is unclear. The ends were cut back, 5 bases at V and 2 bases at J, with 15 bases in the middle. This CDR3 has 15 amino acids. Germline V gene sequence: CDR1 SEHNR, CDR2 FQNEAQ (reference sequence). CDR3 residues: CASSPSTGINYGYTF. The CDR3 DNA follows: TGTGCCAGCAGCCCTTCTACTGGAATAAACTATGGCTACACCTTC.

About this clonotype: Its ends do not fully match the called genes, so a read error is possible. This sequence joins TRBV20-1 and TRBJ2-3; 9 positions match TRBD1. Germline CDR1 is DFQATT and CDR2 is SNEGSKA (reference sequence). There are 15 residues in the CDR3. This chain's CDR3 is CSAGDPGQGTDTQYF. The CDR3 DNA sequence: TGCAGTGCTGGAGATCCGGGACAGGGTACAGATACGCAGTATTTT.

The J gene is TRBJ2-5, the V gene TRBV10-3, with 9 bases fitting TRBD1. TRBJ2-7 explains the end of the DNA better; the J call may be wrong. CDR1 is ENHRY and CDR2 is SYGVKD in the germline V gene. This CDR3 spans 16 amino acids. The DNA of the CDR3 is TGTGCCATCATGGAAAAAGGGACAGGGACAACCTACGAGCAGTACTTC. This sequence encodes CAIMEKGTGTTYEQYF.

This clonotype was counted a few times. The chain couples TRBV20-1 to TRBJ1-5; D may be TRBD1 (6 bases). Germline CDR1 and CDR2: DFQATT and SNEGSKA (reference sequence). This CDR3 is 14 amino acids long. The V gene lost 6 bases and the J gene lost 6 bases, with 18 bases spanning the gap. The CDR3 coding sequence is TGCAGTGCCATAGTTATCAGGGGAGGTCAGCCCCAGCATTTT. This sequence encodes CSAIVIRGGQPQHF.

This rearrangement joins TRBV6-2 or TRBV6-3 to TRBJ2-5; D unclear. The end of the DNA fits TRBJ2-7 better, so the J call may be wrong. Germline V gene data show CDR1 as MNHEY and CDR2 as SVGEGT. The CDR3 extends over 12 amino acids. The CDR3 here is CASSWDINEQYF. The CDR3 nucleotides are TGTGCCAGCAGTTGGGATATCAACGAGCAGTACTTC.

In this sample, this clonotype turned up once. V and J are TRBV4-2 and TRBJ1-4, with D perhaps matching TRBD1 (5 bases). This CDR3 contains 14 residues. Looked up from germline, CDR1 is LGHNA and CDR2 is YNFKEQ. V was shortened by 4 bases and J by 3 bases, with 9 bases between the two germline ends. CDR3 loop: CASSLQGPNEKLFF. In nucleotides, the CDR3 is TGTGCCAGCAGCCTTCAGGGACCTAATGAAAAACTGTTTTTT.

The chain links TRBV20-1 to TRBJ2-7; 8 bases are a match to TRBD2. The germline gives CDR1 DFQATT, CDR2 SNEGSKA (reference sequence). V shed 6 bases, J shed 2 bases, and the junction held 9 bases outside the gene matches. This CDR3 has 14 amino acids. CDR3 bases: TGCAGTGCCGAGCCCGGGACTAGTACCTACGAGCAGTACTTC. Its protein is CSAEPGTSTYEQYF.

As to this clonotype: One junction end disagrees with the germline gene, perhaps due to a read error. The chain links TRBV4-1 to TRBJ2-5; tentative D call: TRBD2 (5 bases). The CDR3 has 14 residues. Germline values: CDR1 MGHRA, CDR2 YSYEKL. The CDR3 coding sequence is TGTGCCAGCAGCCGCGGACTCGGTTGGGAGACCCAGTACTTC. Its translation: CASSRGLGWETQYF.

The V and J genes are TRBV6-2 or TRBV6-3 and TRBJ1-4; 9 bases map to TRBD1. CDR1 MNHEY and CDR2 SVGEGT come from the germline V gene. With 4 bases clipped from V and 6 bases from J, the junction kept 3 bases outside the gene matches. This CDR3 has 14 amino acids. In nucleotides, the CDR3 is TGTGCCAGCAGTTCACAGGGGGCTGATGAAAAACTGTTTTTT. It is translated as CASSSQGADEKLFF.

This clonotype was counted many times. The CDR3: CRADLLQTQYF. The CDR3 DNA reads TGCAGAGCCGACCTCCTCCAGACCCAGTACTTC. V gene TRBV20-1 combines with J gene TRBJ2-5; D call uncertain. The CDR3 loop spans 11 amino acids. CDR1 is DFQATT and CDR2 is SNEGSKA in the germline V gene (reference sequence).

V and J are TRBV20-1 and TRBJ2-7, with 9 bases that match TRBD2. The J segment lost 7 bases and the V segment lost 0 bases, leaving 13 bases of the junction unmatched. Per germline, CDR1 DFQATT and CDR2 SNEGSKA (reference sequence). The CDR3 runs 16 residues. In DNA form, the CDR3 reads TGCAGTGCTAGAGATGGTGCGGGGGGGTATCTCAATGAGCAGTACTTC. It encodes CSARDGAGGYLNEQYF.

This clonotype has more than one count but fewer than ten. This chain connects TRBV12-3 or TRBV12-4 to TRBJ2-1, with TRBD1 as a possible D gene (5 bases). The length of the CDR3 is 15 residues. V was clipped by 6 bases and J by 3 bases, with 15 bases between them. The CDR3 DNA reads as TGTGCCAGCAGACAGGACACCAACCTCTACAATGAGCAGTTCTTC. Translated: CASRQDTNLYNEQFF.

V and J are TRBV18 and TRBJ1-1; 8 nucleotides agree with TRBD1. V gave up 5 bases and J gave up 0 bases; unmatched junction bases: 5. Germline assignment: CDR1 KGHSH and CDR2 LQKENI. The CDR3 loop spans 15 amino acids. The CDR3 sequence is CASSVSRGLNTEAFF. Written as DNA, the CDR3 is TGTGCCAGCTCAGTTTCCAGGGGGCTGAACACTGAAGCTTTCTTT.

This clonotype was seen many times. This sequence joins TRBV4-3 and TRBJ2-3, with no clear D. V was cut by 0 bases and J by 6 bases, with 7 bases left in between. Germline CDR1 is LGHNA and CDR2 is YSLEER. This CDR3 has 13 amino acids. CDR3 residues: CASSQDRMDTQYF. The CDR3 DNA sequence: TGCGCCAGCAGCCAAGATCGAATGGATACGCAGTATTTT.

This chain connects TRBV12-3 or TRBV12-4 to TRBJ2-5; perhaps D is TRBD1 or TRBD2 (5 bases each). Trimming left V 3 bases short and J 7 bases short, with 12 bases between. The CDR3 covers 13 residues. This CDR3 reads CASSLHRDGTQYF. DNA of the CDR3: TGTGCCAGCAGTTTGCATAGGGACGGGACCCAGTACTTC.

In regard to this clonotype: Since a much larger clone is just one base distant, this may be a read error. The chain uses TRBV11-3 and TRBJ1-6, with 8 positions matching TRBD1. Germline V CDR1 and CDR2: SGHNT, YENEEA. Unmatched junction bases numbered 2, after V lost 5 bases and J lost 5 bases. The CDR3 consists of 14 residues. This chain's CDR3 is CASSGGQDNSPLHF. The CDR3 region has the DNA TGTGCCAGCAGCGGGGGACAGGATAATTCACCCCTCCACTTT.

The chain carries TRBV12-3 or TRBV12-4 and TRBJ1-6; D is undetermined. V was pared by 2 bases and J by 1 base, with 18 bases between. CDR3 size: 19 residues. The CDR3 region has the DNA TGTGCCAGCAGTTTAAGAGGTCGGTCTCGTCAGTCCTATAATTCACCCCTCCACTTT. This encodes CASSLRGRSRQSYNSPLHF.

This clonotype was seen only once. V gene TRBV28 combines with J gene TRBJ2-7, with 8 bases identical to TRBD2. V gave up 7 bases and J gave up 3 bases; unmatched junction bases: 5. CDR3 length: 13 amino acids. Germline V gene data show CDR1 as MDHEN and CDR2 as SYDVKM. DNA for the CDR3: TGTGCCAGCATAAGCGGGGGTTTCTACGAGCAGTACTTC. Translating gives CASISGGFYEQYF.

The chain couples TRBV6-5 to TRBJ2-1; 9 nucleotides line up with TRBD1. V gave up 0 bases and J gave up 8 bases; unmatched junction bases: 8. Germline assignment: CDR1 MNHEY and CDR2 SVGAGI. CDR3 length equals 16 residues. CDR3 region: CASSYSRDRALDEQFF. CDR3 bases: TGTGCCAGCAGTTACTCGAGGGACAGGGCTTTGGATGAGCAGTTCTTC.

The rearrangement links TRBV20-1 to TRBJ2-3; 8 nucleotides line up with TRBD1. CDR3 length equals 15 residues. The ends lost 0 bases at V and 3 bases at J; junction bases unmatched: 5. CDR1 is DFQATT, CDR2 SNEGSKA, per germline (reference sequence). CDR3 DNA sequence: TGCAGTGCTAGAGAGCAGCGACAGGGGACAGATACGCAGTATTTT. It codes for CSAREQRQGTDTQYF.

The chain couples TRBV3-1 to TRBJ2-4; D is unresolved. Judging by the DNA end, TRBJ2-5 fits better; the J call may be wrong. In germline, CDR1 is LGHDT, CDR2 YNNKEL (reference sequence). The CDR3 spans 15 residues. The CDR3 protein is CASSQDAPLVGTQYF. The CDR3 nucleotides are TGTGCCAGCAGCCAAGATGCCCCTTTGGTAGGGACCCAGTACTTC.

In this sample, this clonotype turned up a few times. V gene TRBV2 combines with J gene TRBJ1-1; D call uncertain. The CDR3 totals 12 residues. Trimming left V 6 bases short and J 4 bases short, with 9 bases between. The germline gives CDR1 SNHLY, CDR2 FYNNEI. CDR3 loop: CASSTGITEAFF. The CDR3 DNA reads as TGTGCCAGCAGCACGGGGATCACTGAAGCTTTCTTT.